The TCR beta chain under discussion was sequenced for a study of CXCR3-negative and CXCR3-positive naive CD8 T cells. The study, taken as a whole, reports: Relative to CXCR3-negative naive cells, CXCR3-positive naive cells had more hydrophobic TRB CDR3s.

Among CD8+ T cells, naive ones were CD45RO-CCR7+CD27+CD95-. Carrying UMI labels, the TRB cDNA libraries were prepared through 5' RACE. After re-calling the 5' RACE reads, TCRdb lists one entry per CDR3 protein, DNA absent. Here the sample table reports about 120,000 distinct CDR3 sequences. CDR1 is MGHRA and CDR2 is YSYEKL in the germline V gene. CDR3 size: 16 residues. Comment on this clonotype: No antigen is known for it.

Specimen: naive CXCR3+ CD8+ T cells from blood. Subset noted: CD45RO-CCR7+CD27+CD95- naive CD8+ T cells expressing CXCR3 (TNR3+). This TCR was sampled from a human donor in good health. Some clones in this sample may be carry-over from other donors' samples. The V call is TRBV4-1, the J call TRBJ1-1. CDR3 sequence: CASSQRQGPLNTEAFF.